The 29 T cell receptor beta chains reported below all come from one sample, sequenced in a study of T cell repertoires in cytomegalovirus infection. For these TCRs, the target antigens are not known. Via MiXCR, TCRdb re-called the reads, giving one row per CDR3 protein. The table shows a few hundred thousand distinct CDR3 sequences, with just under 40% occurring only once. The specimen was cultured PBMCs, collected from culture after CMV antigen stimulation. Receptor source: a human donor in good health (CMV status not recorded). Some clones in this sample may be carry-over from other donors' samples.

The gene calls are TRBV20-1 and TRBJ2-2, with a tentative D call TRBD1 (6 bases). Trimming shortened V by 2 bases and J by 4 bases, and 11 bases separated the two germline ends. Germline CDR1 and CDR2: DFQATT and SNEGSKA (reference sequence). The CDR3 is 14 amino acids. The CDR3 DNA reads TGCAGTGCTAGAAGTCGGGACATCACCGGGGAGCTGTTTTTT. This translates into CSARSRDITGELFF.

The chain employs TRBV28 and TRBJ2-3; D might be TRBD1 or TRBD2, each matching 5 bases. Trimming removed 7 bases at V and 6 bases at J, with 17 bases between. Germline CDR1 MDHEN, CDR2 SYDVKM. The CDR3 extends over 14 amino acids. CDR3 sequence reads: CASNSGTAPDTQYF. The CDR3, as DNA: TGTGCCAGCAACTCCGGGACGGCTCCTGATACGCAGTATTTT.

The rearrangement uses TRBV12-3 or TRBV12-4 and TRBJ2-3; 10 bases are shared with TRBD2. There are 15 residues in the CDR3. V gave up 6 bases and J gave up 4 bases; unmatched junction bases: 7. CDR3 nucleotide sequence: TGTGCCAGCAGGCTAGCGGGAGTGTCGGCAGATACGCAGTATTTT. Translated: CASRLAGVSADTQYF.

This clonotype was seen a single time. V usage is TRBV7-2 and J usage is TRBJ2-1, with D perhaps given as TRBD1 or TRBD2 (5 bases each). Germline CDR1 and CDR2: SGHTA and FQGNSA. The V and J ends lost 1 base and 0 bases respectively, with 10 bases between them. The CDR3 has 16 amino acids. The CDR3: CASSLVGTDSYNEQFF. The CDR3 bases are TGTGCCAGCAGCTTAGTTGGGACGGACTCCTACAATGAGCAGTTCTTC.

To note about this clonotype: Given a much more abundant clone one base away, this may be a read error. This chain links TRBV11-2 with TRBJ1-1, with a possible D match to TRBD1 (6 bases). The CDR3 is made up of 15 amino acids. Germline V gives CDR1 SGHAT, CDR2 FQNNGV. The CDR3 sequence is CASSRFTGMNTEAYF. The CDR3 nucleotides are TGTGCCAGCAGCCGTTTTACAGGGATGAACACTGAAGCTTACTTT. Full variable domain (remainder filled in from reference TRBV11-2 and TRBJ1-1): EAGVAQSPRYKIIEKRQSVAFWCNPISGHATLYWYQQILGQGPKLLIQFQNNGVVDDSQLPKDRFSAERLKGVDSTLKIQPAKLEDSAVYLCASSRFTGMNTEAYFGQGTRLTVV.

This clonotype was counted a few times. The CDR3 region is CATSDSRLSSDTQYF. CDR3 nucleotide sequence: TGTGCCACCAGTGATTCTAGACTAAGCTCAGATACGCAGTATTTT. V usage is TRBV24-1 and J usage is TRBJ2-3; D might be TRBD2 (5 bases). V was trimmed by 2 bases and J by 4 bases, leaving 12 bases between them. In germline, CDR1 is KGHDR, CDR2 SFDVKD. This CDR3 has 15 residues.

In this sample, this clonotype turned up a few times. The chain employs TRBV4-1 and TRBJ2-5, with 9 bases that match TRBD2. CDR1 is MGHRA, CDR2 YSYEKL, per germline. V gave up 1 base and J gave up 4 bases; unmatched junction bases: 4. The CDR3 totals 15 residues. CDR3 sequence: CASSQVWREGETQYF. The CDR3 DNA reads as TGCGCCAGCAGCCAAGTATGGCGGGAGGGAGAGACCCAGTACTTC.

The chain combines TRBV6-2 or TRBV6-3 with TRBJ2-7; TRBD1 is a possible D gene (6 bases). V lost 10 bases and J lost 5, with 24 bases in between. Germline V gives CDR1 MNHEY, CDR2 SVGEGT. The length of the CDR3 is 15 residues. CDR3: CATVPRTAPGHEQYF. CDR3 DNA sequence: TGTGCCACCGTGCCGAGGACAGCCCCTGGCCACGAGCAGTACTTC.

V and J are TRBV4-1 and TRBJ2-6, with D unclear. Germline CDR1 is MGHRA and CDR2 is YSYEKL. V lost 7 bases and J 0 bases, leaving 16 bases between the germline ends. The CDR3 loop spans 17 amino acids. CDR3 residues: CASTNRVPLSGANVLTF. DNA of the CDR3: TGCGCCAGCACAAACCGGGTTCCTCTCTCTGGGGCCAACGTCCTGACTTTC.

This clonotype was recorded at least ten times. The J gene is TRBJ2-3, the V gene TRBV7-2; D remains unclear. CDR3 length: 14 residues. V dropped 6 bases and J dropped 1 base, with 11 bases sitting between them. CDR1 and CDR2 (germline): SGHTA, FQGNSA. CDR3 loop: CASRPMLGTDTQYF. CDR3 DNA: TGTGCCAGCAGACCCATGTTAGGCACAGATACGCAGTATTTT. Drawing the rest from reference TRBV7-2 and TRBJ2-3, the complete variable domain is GAGVSQSPSNKVTEKGKDVELRCDPISGHTALYWYRQSLGQGLEFLIYFQGNSAPDKSGLPSDRFSAERTGGSVSTLTIQRTQQEDSAVYLCASRPMLGTDTQYFGPGTRLTVL.

The rearrangement uses TRBV18 and TRBJ2-7, with a weak D call TRBD2 (6 bases). Germline-derived CDR1 and CDR2 are KGHSH and LQKENI. Trimming stripped 3 bases from V and 3 bases from J, with 18 bases between. The CDR3 sequence is 16 residues long. Written as DNA, the CDR3 is TGTGCCAGCTCACCGGGAGGCATCTCGAATATCTACGAGCAGTACTTC. This encodes CASSPGGISNIYEQYF.

This clonotype has just a few counts. The chain uses TRBV7-9 and TRBJ2-1, with D unresolved. The CDR3 length is 13 residues. The ends were cut back, 3 bases at V and 10 bases at J, with 13 bases in the middle. Germline values: CDR1 SEHNR, CDR2 FQNEAQ (reference sequence). For the CDR3, the DNA is TGTGCCAGCAGCTTGCTGACGGGCTGGGAGCAGTTCTTC. As protein: CASSLLTGWEQFF.

The chain uses TRBV7-2 and TRBJ1-6, with TRBD1 matching over 9 bases. The CDR3 length is 15 residues. After removal of 2 bases from V and 8 bases from J, the junction contained 4 bases not matched to a gene. CDR1 is SGHTA, CDR2 FQGNSA, per germline. CDR3 in amino acids: CASSLTGGRDSPLHF. As DNA, the CDR3 is TGTGCCAGCAGCTTAACAGGGGGCAGGGATTCACCCCTCCACTTT. The complete variable domain, with remaining parts taken from reference TRBV7-2 and TRBJ1-6, reads GAGVSQSPSNKVTEKGKDVELRCDPISGHTALYWYRQSLGQGLEFLIYFQGNSAPDKSGLPSDRFSAERTGGSVSTLTIQRTQQEDSAVYLCASSLTGGRDSPLHFGNGTRLTVT.

This clonotype has ten or more counts. The genes are TRBV12-3 or TRBV12-4 and TRBJ1-5; a possible D gene is TRBD1 (5 bases). The CDR3 spans 14 residues. Trimming removed 5 bases at V and 4 bases at J, with 12 bases between. The CDR3 here is CASSMTVRNQPQHF. Written as DNA, the CDR3 is TGTGCCAGCAGTATGACAGTGCGAAATCAGCCCCAGCATTTT.

This sequence joins TRBV2 and TRBJ2-1; 10 bases line up with TRBD1. Germline-derived CDR1 and CDR2 are SNHLY and FYNNEI. Trimming removed 11 bases from V and 5 bases from J; junction bases left unmatched: 27. The CDR3 contains 20 residues. The CDR3 DNA is TGTGCCCGTACTCGCCTAGGACAGGGGGGCCTAGGCCAAGTTCACAATGAGCAGTTCTTC. Translation gives CARTRLGQGGLGQVHNEQFF.

This clonotype appeared many times. This chain connects TRBV7-2 to TRBJ2-6; 11 nucleotides line up with TRBD2. Germline V lookup: CDR1 SGHTA, CDR2 FQGNSA. The CDR3 has 20 amino acids. J lost 2 bases, V lost 1 base, and 10 bases had no gene match. The CDR3 is CASSLVPTGLAVTGANVLTF. The CDR3 DNA follows: TGTGCCAGCAGCTTAGTCCCCACGGGACTAGCGGTTACTGGGGCCAACGTCCTGACTTTC.

This clonotype was counted only a few times. The CDR3 loop is CASSGGLAGGYEQYF. In DNA, the CDR3 is TGTGCCAGCAGTGGGGGACTAGCGGGGGGTTACGAGCAGTACTTC. This sequence joins TRBV12-3 or TRBV12-4 and TRBJ2-7, with TRBD2 matching over 15 bases. J gave up 4 bases and V 5 bases, and 3 bases lay outside the gene matches. CDR3 length: 15 amino acids.

This chain uses TRBV15 with TRBJ2-3, with TRBD1 matching over 7 bases. This CDR3 is built from 13 residues. Germline values: CDR1 LNHNV, CDR2 YYDKDF (reference sequence). V lost 5 bases, J lost 7 bases, and 6 bases stayed unmatched. The CDR3 DNA reads as TGTGCCACCAGCGGTCCGGGACAGCATACGCAGTATTTT. Its protein is CATSGPGQHTQYF.

This clonotype turned up a few times. V usage is TRBV20-1 and J usage is TRBJ1-2, with D hard to call. V was trimmed by 1 base and J by 7 bases, leaving 4 bases between them. Germline CDR1 reads DFQATT; CDR2 reads SNEGSKA (reference sequence). CDR3 length: 10 amino acids. The CDR3 loop reads CSARAAGYTF. CDR3 in DNA: TGCAGTGCTAGAGCGGCTGGCTACACCTTC.

This chain joins TRBV7-6 and TRBJ2-1; a weak D match, TRBD2 (6 bases). Trimming pared 0 bases from V and 4 bases from J, leaving 10 bases between. This CDR3 region has 15 residues. CDR1 SGHVS and CDR2 FNYEAQ come from the germline V gene. The DNA for the CDR3 is TGTGCCAGCAGCTTAGCACTAGCAGAATACAATGAGCAGTTCTTC. It specifies CASSLALAEYNEQFF.

The gene calls are TRBV12-3 or TRBV12-4 and TRBJ1-6; D may be TRBD1 (5 bases). V gave up 4 bases and J gave up 9 bases, with 13 bases separating them. The CDR3 is 14 amino acids. CDR3 bases: TGTGCCAGCAGTTCAGGGATGTCGGGTTCACCCCTCCACTTT. The encoded protein is CASSSGMSGSPLHF.

The V and J genes are TRBV27 and TRBJ2-6, with D uncertain. The germline V and J ends were trimmed by 7 bases and 0 bases, with 10 bases remaining between them. Germline V gene lookup returns CDR1 MNHEY and CDR2 SMNVEV (reference sequence). This CDR3 is built from 15 residues. The DNA for the CDR3 is TGTGCCAGCACTACATTCGACTCTGGGGCCAACGTCCTGACTTTC. This encodes CASTTFDSGANVLTF.

There are a few counts of this clonotype. The V call is TRBV28, the J call TRBJ1-1; D not certain. V lost 5 bases and J lost 0, with 13 bases in between. The germline V gene encodes CDR1 MDHEN and CDR2 SYDVKM. The CDR3 is 15 residues long. The CDR3 region has the DNA TGTGCCAGCAGTCATGGGTTAGTAGTGAACACTGAAGCTTTCTTT. Its translation is CASSHGLVVNTEAFF. Full variable domain (rest looked up from reference TRBV28 and TRBJ1-1): DVKVTQSSRYLVKRTGEKVFLECVQDMDHENMFWYRQDPGLGLRLIYFSYDVKMKEKGDIPEGYSVSREKKERFSLILESASTNQTSMYLCASSHGLVVNTEAFFGQGTRLTVV.

This clonotype was detected many times. The chain is built from TRBV7-2 and TRBJ2-2; D is unresolved. V shed 1 base and J shed 7 bases, with 7 bases lying between them. There are 13 residues in the CDR3. Germline values: CDR1 SGHTA, CDR2 FQGNSA. CDR3 sequence reads: CASSLDWGGELFF. CDR3 DNA: TGTGCCAGCAGCTTAGACTGGGGCGGGGAGCTGTTTTTT.

The chain links TRBV27 to TRBJ2-2; no clear D. Germline values: CDR1 MNHEY, CDR2 SMNVEV (reference sequence). V lost 3 bases to trimming and J lost 6 bases, with 8 bases between them. The CDR3 spans 13 residues. CDR3 protein: CASSLQEPGELFF. The CDR3 coding sequence is TGTGCCAGCAGTTTGCAGGAGCCCGGGGAGCTGTTTTTT.

J is TRBJ1-5 and V is TRBV27; D remains ambiguous. Trimming stripped 2 bases from V and 8 bases from J, with 13 bases between. CDR3 length equals 14 residues. Germline CDR1 is MNHEY and CDR2 is SMNVEV (reference sequence). The CDR3 bases are TGTGCCAGCAGTTTAAAGAATCCTAGGGAGCCCCAGCATTTT. Protein: CASSLKNPREPQHF.

The chain recombines TRBV10-3 with TRBJ1-1, with D tentatively TRBD1 (5 bases). The germline V gene has CDR1 ENHRY and CDR2 SYGVKD. The length of the CDR3 is 14 residues. Trimming pared 5 bases from V and 4 bases from J, leaving 14 bases between. The CDR3 DNA reads as TGTGCCATCAGTCCCACAGGAACCGTCACTGAAGCTTTCTTT. It is translated as CAISPTGTVTEAFF.

The chain joins TRBV6-5 to TRBJ2-5; 9 positions match TRBD2. CDR1 and CDR2 from the germline V gene are MNHEY and SVGAGI. This CDR3 contains 15 residues. V shed 4 bases, J shed 5 bases, and the junction held 8 bases outside the gene matches. DNA of the CDR3: TGTGCCAGCAGTTCCCCGGGACTAGCTAGGGAGACCCAGTACTTC. Its protein is CASSSPGLARETQYF.

The chain joins TRBV12-5 to TRBJ2-7; no definite D call. V dropped 1 base and J dropped 4 bases, with 8 bases sitting between them. This CDR3 has 13 residues. The germline CDR1 and CDR2 sequences are LGHNT and FRNRAP. The CDR3 is CASGLGTGYEQYF. The CDR3 bases are TGTGCTAGTGGTTTGGGTACGGGTTACGAGCAGTACTTC.